Below are 18 T cell receptor beta chains sequenced from a single sample in a study of T cells in narcolepsy. TCRdb's copy holds only in-frame clones and misses some; the assay was immunoSEQ multiplex PCR. Of about 35,000 clones listed, around 87% are singletons. The specimen sequenced was CD45RA- memory CD4+ T cells from PBMCs. The source is a human donor with narcolepsy.

The CDR3 DNA reads as TGTGCCAGCTCCACAGGGGTCGGCAACACCATATATTTT. It encodes CASSTGVGNTIYF. V gene TRBV18 combines with J gene TRBJ1-3; 7 nucleotides match TRBD1. The CDR3 runs 13 residues. The germline gives CDR1 KGHSH, CDR2 LQKENI. Trimming took 6 bases from V and 7 from J; bases not matched to a gene: 6.

The J gene is TRBJ2-1, the V gene TRBV10-3, with 7 bases lining up with TRBD2. Germline V gives CDR1 ENHRY, CDR2 SYGVKD. The CDR3 is made up of 17 amino acids. The V gene end was trimmed by 0 bases and the J gene end by 4 bases; junction bases not matched to a gene: 9. The CDR3 nucleotides are TGTGCCATCAGTGAGTCGAGTCGTCCTAGCGGTTACAATGAGCAGTTCTTC. This sequence encodes CAISESSRPSGYNEQFF.

The chain employs TRBV5-1 and TRBJ2-2, with D possibly called TRBD1 or TRBD2 (5 bases each). This CDR3 has 13 residues. Trimming took off 5 bases at V and 5 bases at J, with 10 bases between the two ends. CDR1 and CDR2 from the germline V gene are SGHRS and YFSETQ. In nucleotides, the CDR3 is TGCGCCAGCAGGCAGGGAGAAACCGGGGAGCTGTTTTTT. Residues: CASRQGETGELFF.

V usage is TRBV7-2 and J usage is TRBJ2-5; 8 positions agree with TRBD2. Germline V gives CDR1 SGHTA, CDR2 FQGNSA. This CDR3 is built from 18 residues. The ends lost 6 bases at V and 6 bases at J; junction bases unmatched: 21. CDR3 DNA sequence: TGTGCCAGCAGTACAGGCGCACCTTATAGCGGGAAGGGAAAGACCCAGTACTTC. Translated: CASSTGAPYSGKGKTQYF.

V and J are TRBV6-1 and TRBJ2-7, with D possibly called TRBD1 or TRBD2 (6 bases each). The CDR3 runs to 14 residues. Germline-derived CDR1 and CDR2 are MNHNS and SASEGT. V was pared by 2 bases and J by 4 bases, with 12 bases between. The CDR3: CASSETGGGYEQYF. The CDR3 nucleotides are TGTGCCAGCAGTGAAACAGGAGGGGGTTACGAGCAGTACTTC.

J is TRBJ2-2 and V is TRBV29-1; D call uncertain. The CDR3 totals 13 residues. CDR1 SQVTM and CDR2 ANQGSEA come from the germline V gene. Trimming cost V 0 bases and J 10 bases, with 12 bases left between them. The CDR3 protein is CSVEEDSGVELFF. For the CDR3, the DNA is TGCAGCGTTGAAGAAGACTCCGGCGTGGAGCTGTTTTTT.

This chain joins TRBV7-2 and TRBJ2-7; maybe TRBD2 (6 bases). Germline loops: CDR1 SGHTA, CDR2 FQGNSA. V dropped 5 bases and J dropped 4 bases, with 15 bases sitting between them. The CDR3 length is 14 residues. This CDR3 reads CASSPGTLPYEQYF. The CDR3 nucleotides are TGTGCCAGCAGCCCCGGGACTCTCCCATACGAGCAGTACTTC.

The chain recombines TRBV30 with TRBJ2-1; D unresolved. V was trimmed by 4 bases and J by 7 bases, leaving 14 bases between them. Per germline, CDR1 GTSNPN and CDR2 SVGIG (reference sequence). The CDR3 is made up of 13 amino acids. The CDR3 DNA reads as TGTGCCTGGACAAACGGAGTTAGGAATGAGCAGTTCTTC. Amino acids: CAWTNGVRNEQFF.

CDR3 nucleotides: TGTGCCAGCTCTGATAACACTGAAGCTTTCTTT. Its translation: CASSDNTEAFF. The chain combines TRBV18 with TRBJ1-1, with D unresolved. The CDR3 is made up of 11 amino acids. The V gene lost 6 bases and the J gene lost 2 bases, with 4 bases spanning the gap. Per germline, CDR1 KGHSH and CDR2 LQKENI.

The chain carries TRBV5-1 and TRBJ1-2; D perhaps matches TRBD1 (5 bases). V gave up 4 bases and J gave up 3 bases, with 13 bases separating them. This CDR3 spans 14 amino acids. Germline CDR1 is SGHRS and CDR2 is YFSETQ. The CDR3 loop is CASSEPGTDYGYTF. The CDR3 DNA follows: TGCGCCAGCAGCGAACCCGGGACGGACTATGGCTACACCTTC.

The CDR3 sequence is CASSGTGGLHEQYF. The CDR3 DNA is TGTGCCAGCAGCGGGACAGGGGGCTTACACGAGCAGTACTTC. The chain links TRBV5-4 to TRBJ2-7; TRBD1 agrees at 12 bases. J was trimmed by 5 bases and V by 4 bases; bases with no gene match: 4. Per germline, CDR1 SGHNT and CDR2 YYREEE (reference sequence). The length of the CDR3 is 14 residues.

The rearrangement links TRBV7-2 to TRBJ2-7, with D unresolved. V dropped 1 base and J dropped 0 bases, with 7 bases sitting between them. The CDR3 contains 14 residues. CDR1 SGHTA and CDR2 FQGNSA come from the germline V gene. The CDR3 bases are TGTGCCAGCAGCTTAGGGGCAGGCTCCTACGAGCAGTACTTC. Its translation: CASSLGAGSYEQYF. Using reference TRBV7-2 and TRBJ2-7 for the parts outside the CDR3, the full variable domain is GAGVSQSPSNKVTEKGKDVELRCDPISGHTALYWYRQSLGQGLEFLIYFQGNSAPDKSGLPSDRFSAERTGGSVSTLTIQRTQQEDSAVYLCASSLGAGSYEQYFGPGTRLTVT.

This clone was seen only a few times. J is TRBJ2-2 and V is TRBV27; TRBD1 might be the D (6 bases). The CDR3 length is 15 residues. V was shortened by 8 bases and J by 8 bases, with 21 bases between the two germline ends. The germline CDR1 and CDR2 sequences are MNHEY and SMNVEV (reference sequence). This chain's CDR3 is CASRLEQGPAGELFF. CDR3 nucleotides: TGTGCCAGCCGGTTGGAGCAGGGGCCTGCGGGGGAGCTGTTTTTT.

This clone was counted once. The chain employs TRBV7-6 and TRBJ1-6, with 7 bases aligning to TRBD1. This CDR3 spans 17 amino acids. With 5 bases clipped from V and 9 bases from J, the junction kept 16 bases outside the gene matches. The germline gives CDR1 SGHVS, CDR2 FNYEAQ. CDR3 amino acids: CASSPTPGGQIPSPLHF. The CDR3 bases are TGTGCCAGCAGCCCTACACCAGGGGGACAGATCCCTTCACCCCTCCACTTT. The variable domain in full, with the rest retrieved from reference TRBV7-6 and TRBJ1-6, is GAGVSQSPRYKVTKRGQDVALRCDPISGHVSLYWYRQALGQGPEFLTYFNYEAQQDKSGLPNDRFSAERPEGSISTLTIQRTEQRDSAMYRCASSPTPGGQIPSPLHFGNGTRLTVT.

The J gene is TRBJ1-6, the V gene TRBV9, with D possibly matching TRBD1 (5 bases). The germline V gene encodes CDR1 SGDLS and CDR2 YYNGEE. The CDR3 length is 14 residues. V was cut by 4 bases and J by 5 bases, with 10 bases left in between. The CDR3 DNA is TGTGCCAGCAGCCCCGGGGCGGATAATTCACCCCTCCACTTT. As protein: CASSPGADNSPLHF. The full variable domain, in which reference TRBV9 and TRBJ1-6 provide the parts outside the CDR3, is DSGVTQTPKHLITATGQRVTLRCSPRSGDLSVYWYQQSLDQGLQFLIQYYNGEERAKGNILERFSAQQFPDLHSELNLSSLELGDSALYFCASSPGADNSPLHFGNGTRLTVT.

The genes are TRBV28 and TRBJ1-2; D might be TRBD1 (6 bases). Germline V gene sequence: CDR1 MDHEN, CDR2 SYDVKM. This CDR3 has 14 residues. V was shortened by 3 bases and J by 4 bases, with 12 bases between the two germline ends. CDR3 DNA: TGTGCCAGCAGTTTTGCCGGGACACCCTATGGCTACACCTTC. Encoded protein: CASSFAGTPYGYTF.

Worth noting for this clone: Other nucleotide sequences from this sample produce the same CDR3. The V and J genes are TRBV27 and TRBJ1-5, with 8 bases fitting TRBD1. This CDR3 region has 15 residues. Trimming at V came to 5 bases and at J to 6 bases, leaving 9 bases not matched to a gene. Germline CDR1 MNHEY, CDR2 SMNVEV (reference sequence). As DNA, the CDR3 is TGTGCCAGCAGTCCTCGACAGGGGAGCGGTCAGCCCCAGCATTTT. This sequence encodes CASSPRQGSGQPQHF.

V is TRBV5-1 and J is TRBJ1-2; D gene uncertain. V was clipped by 2 bases and J by 9 bases, with 14 bases between them. Looked up from germline, CDR1 is SGHRS and CDR2 is YFSETQ. The CDR3 has 13 residues. The CDR3 is CASSFGGAGSYTF. In DNA, the CDR3 is TGCGCCAGCAGCTTTGGCGGAGCTGGAAGCTACACCTTC.